A single sample is the source of the 15 T cell receptor beta chains below, sequenced in a study of CD4 T cells in relation to SARS-CoV-2 and coronaviruses. These receptors' targets are unknown. The unexposed donors gave CD4+ T cells in 2011-2018, prior to COVID-19. After around nine days of culture, CD4+ T cells were isolated. The data were produced by immunoSEQ multiplex PCR, yet TCRdb's version contains in-frame clones alone and is incomplete. The profile covers roughly 18,000 clones, with 60% to 80% appearing a single time and roughly 29% taken by the ten largest. The sequenced sample consisted of CD4+ T cells from PBMCs, cultured in vitro. Source of these receptors: a human donor in good health.

This chain uses TRBV27 with TRBJ1-1; D gene unclear. The CDR3 is made up of 13 amino acids. Germline-derived CDR1 and CDR2 are MNHEY and SMNVEV (reference sequence). Trimming cost V 8 bases and J 6 bases, with 16 bases left between them. Here the CDR3 reads CASQKMSPPEAFF. The DNA for the CDR3 is TGTGCCAGCCAGAAAATGTCGCCCCCTGAAGCTTTCTTT.

The chain couples TRBV30 to TRBJ2-5, with D possibly being TRBD1 (5 bases). The CDR3 is 14 amino acids. With 2 bases removed from V and 1 base from J, the gap between germline ends came to 11 bases. Germline V gives CDR1 GTSNPN, CDR2 SVGIG (reference sequence). The CDR3 region is CAWSSGFLQETQYF. In DNA, the CDR3 is TGTGCCTGGAGTTCAGGGTTCCTCCAAGAGACCCAGTACTTC.

V usage is TRBV5-1 and J usage is TRBJ2-7; 12 bases fit TRBD2. J was trimmed by 6 bases and V by 3 bases; bases with no gene match: 10. The CDR3 has 16 residues. Looked up from germline, CDR1 is SGHRS and CDR2 is YFSETQ. CDR3 sequence: CASSSGLAGILGEQYF. In nucleotides, the CDR3 is TGCGCCAGCAGCTCAGGACTAGCGGGAATTCTCGGCGAGCAGTACTTC.

The J gene is TRBJ2-5, the V gene TRBV11-2; D unclear. V was trimmed by 7 bases and J by 4 bases, leaving 13 bases between them. This CDR3 region has 13 residues. Per germline, CDR1 SGHAT and CDR2 FQNNGV. The CDR3 coding sequence is TGTGCCAGCAACCCTTTCATCGGAGAGACCCAGTACTTC. It codes for CASNPFIGETQYF.

This chain links TRBV3-1 (or the pseudogene TRBV3-2) with TRBJ2-3; 13 nucleotides align to TRBD2. The ends lost 0 bases at V and 5 bases at J; junction bases unmatched: 5. This CDR3 has 17 amino acids. From germline, CDR1 is LGHDT and CDR2 YNNKEL (reference sequence). CDR3 in DNA: TGTGCCAGCAGCCAAGAAAGACTAGCGGGAGGTCAAGATACGCAGTATTTT. Translated, it gives CASSQERLAGGQDTQYF.

The rearrangement joins TRBV2 to TRBJ1-6; D is perhaps TRBD1 (6 bases). V was pared by 2 bases and J by 7 bases, with 15 bases between. The CDR3 loop spans 16 amino acids. Germline V gives CDR1 SNHLY, CDR2 FYNNEI. CDR3 nucleotide sequence: TGTGCCAGCAGTGAATGGGGGGGCGCCGGGAATTCACCCCTCCACTTT. This gives the protein CASSEWGGAGNSPLHF.

The gene calls are TRBV10-2 and TRBJ2-7; 10 bases are a match to TRBD1. The V and J ends lost 4 bases and 7 bases, in that order; junction bases with no gene match: 10. Germline-derived CDR1 and CDR2 are WSHSY and SAAADI. The CDR3 totals 15 residues. The chain's CDR3 is CASSATGTGVGEQYF. The CDR3 DNA reads as TGCGCCAGCAGTGCTACCGGGACAGGGGTGGGTGAGCAGTACTTC.

The chain uses TRBV19 and TRBJ1-1, with D unresolved. Germline values: CDR1 LNHDA, CDR2 SQIVND (reference sequence). The V end was cut by 7 bases, the J end by 0 bases, with 9 bases between. There are 13 residues in the CDR3. CDR3 DNA sequence: TGTGCCAGTAATGAGAACTTGAACACTGAAGCTTTCTTT. Amino acid sequence: CASNENLNTEAFF.

This clone has just a few counts. V usage is TRBV19 and J usage is TRBJ2-3; no reliable D call. Germline CDR1 reads LNHDA; CDR2 reads SQIVND (reference sequence). Trimming took off 1 base at V and 6 bases at J, with 8 bases between the two ends. CDR3 length: 13 residues. CDR3 in amino acids: CASSIGYWDTQYF. The CDR3 coding sequence is TGTGCCAGTAGTATAGGTTATTGGGATACGCAGTATTTT.

The gene calls are TRBV28 and TRBJ1-1, with no clear D. CDR3 length: 11 residues. Trimming took 5 bases from V and 1 from J, leaving 2 bases between them. Germline values: CDR1 MDHEN, CDR2 SYDVKM. CDR3 sequence (DNA): TGTGCCAGCAGTACGAACACTGAAGCTTTCTTT. Residues: CASSTNTEAFF.

In this sample, this clone turned up a few times. The chain joins TRBV2 to TRBJ2-2, with TRBD1 matching over 8 bases. J lost 6 bases, V lost 10 bases, and 4 bases had no gene match. The CDR3 covers 12 residues. The germline V gene has CDR1 SNHLY and CDR2 FYNNEI. CDR3 residues: CANDRGAGELFF. Here the CDR3 DNA reads TGTGCCAACGACAGGGGCGCCGGGGAGCTGTTTTTT.

The V and J genes are TRBV10-1 and TRBJ2-1; possibly TRBD2 for D (6 bases). V was pared by 0 bases and J by 10 bases, with 13 bases between. The CDR3 is 14 amino acids. Germline CDR1 is WNHNN and CDR2 is SYGVQD (reference sequence). This CDR3 reads CASSESGGTGEQFF. The CDR3 DNA is TGCGCCAGCAGTGAGTCCGGCGGGACGGGGGAGCAGTTCTTC.

This clone came up once. The chain has TRBV20-1 and TRBJ1-4; D gene uncertain. Per the germline V gene, CDR1 is DFQATT and CDR2 is SNEGSKA (reference sequence). The V end lost 3 bases, the J end lost 8 bases, and 22 bases lay between the germline ends. The CDR3 spans 16 residues. The CDR3 region has the DNA TGCAGTGCTAGTCACCCAAGACCCCCCGGAGGAGAAAAACTGTTTTTT. Its protein is CSASHPRPPGGEKLFF.

This chain connects TRBV28 to TRBJ1-4; 7 bases are shared with TRBD1. V was clipped by 5 bases and J by 8 bases; unmatched bases: 5. The V gene's germline CDR1 is MDHEN and CDR2 SYDVKM. This CDR3 contains 13 residues. CDR3 in amino acids: CASSTGTVEKLFF. CDR3 nucleotide sequence: TGTGCCAGCAGTACCGGGACAGTGGAAAAACTGTTTTTT.

V and J are TRBV4-1 and TRBJ1-1; D unresolved. The CDR3 is made up of 15 amino acids. Trimming removed 5 bases from V and 0 bases from J, with 13 bases in between. The V gene's germline CDR1 is MGHRA and CDR2 YSYEKL. As DNA, the CDR3 is TGCGCCAGCAGCAATTTGATCGCGGTGAACACTGAAGCTTTCTTT. Its protein is CASSNLIAVNTEAFF.